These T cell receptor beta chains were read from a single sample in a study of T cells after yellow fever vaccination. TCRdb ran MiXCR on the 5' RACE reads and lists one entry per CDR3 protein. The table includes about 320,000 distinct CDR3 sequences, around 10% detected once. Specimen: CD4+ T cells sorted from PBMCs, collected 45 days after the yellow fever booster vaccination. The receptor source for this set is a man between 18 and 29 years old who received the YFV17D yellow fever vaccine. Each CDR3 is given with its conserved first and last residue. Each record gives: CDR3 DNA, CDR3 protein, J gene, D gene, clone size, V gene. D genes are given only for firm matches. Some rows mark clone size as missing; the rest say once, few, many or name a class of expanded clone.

CDR3nt: TGTGCCAGCAGCCCACAGGGCGGCACCGTCGGGAACATTCAGTACTTC
CDR3aa: CASSPQGGTVGNIQYF
j_gene: TRBJ2-4
d_gene: .
abundance: .
v_gene: TRBV7-9

CDR3nt: TGTGCCAGTAGTATTGCACAGGGATCATACGAGCAGTACTTC
CDR3aa: CASSIAQGSYEQYF
j_gene: TRBJ2-7
d_gene: .
abundance: few
v_gene: TRBV19

CDR3nt: TGTGCCAGCGCGGGGGTGGGCACAGATACGCAGTATTTT
CDR3aa: CASAGVGTDTQYF
j_gene: TRBJ2-3
d_gene: TRBD2
abundance: few
v_gene: TRBV12-3/TRBV12-4

CDR3nt: TGCAGTGCATCCGGACAGACAACTAATGAAAAACTGTTTTTT
CDR3aa: CSASGQTTNEKLFF
j_gene: TRBJ1-4
d_gene: .
abundance: .
v_gene: TRBV20-1

CDR3nt: TGCGCCAGCAGCGGAGACAGGGGTCCGAATTCACCCCTCCACTTT
CDR3aa: CASSGDRGPNSPLHF
j_gene: TRBJ1-6
d_gene: TRBD1
abundance: .
v_gene: TRBV5-1

CDR3nt: TGTGCCAGCAGCTCCCTGGCCCTCGCCAGCAACACCGGGGAGCTGTTTTTT
CDR3aa: CASSSLALASNTGELFF
j_gene: TRBJ2-2
d_gene: .
abundance: .
v_gene: TRBV5-6

CDR3nt: TGCAGCGTTGAAGGACAGGGGTCCCGCTACGAGCAGTACTTC
CDR3aa: CSVEGQGSRYEQYF
j_gene: TRBJ2-7
d_gene: TRBD1
abundance: .
v_gene: TRBV29-1

CDR3nt: TGTGCTAGTGGTTCCGATAGAGGTCCCTATGGCTACACCTTC
CDR3aa: CASGSDRGPYGYTF
j_gene: TRBJ1-2
d_gene: .
abundance: .
v_gene: TRBV12-5

CDR3nt: TGTGCCAGCAGTTTACCGCGGCACAGGGGTCTCCTCTCAACCGGGGAGCTGTTTTTT
CDR3aa: CASSLPRHRGLLSTGELFF
j_gene: TRBJ2-2
d_gene: TRBD1
abundance: many
v_gene: TRBV27

CDR3nt: TGCGCCAGCAGCGGGGTGACAGGGAAGGTAGGCTACGAGCAGTACTTC
CDR3aa: CASSGVTGKVGYEQYF
j_gene: TRBJ2-7
d_gene: TRBD1
abundance: many
v_gene: TRBV5-1

CDR3nt: TGTGCCAGCAGCCCCTCGGCAGAGGATAAGCAGTATTTT
CDR3aa: CASSPSAEDKQYF
j_gene: TRBJ2-3
d_gene: .
abundance: few
v_gene: TRBV7-3

CDR3nt: TGCGCCAGCATACCGGCTAGCGGGGGGCAAGATACGCAGTATTTT
CDR3aa: CASIPASGGQDTQYF
j_gene: TRBJ2-3
d_gene: TRBD2
abundance: many
v_gene: TRBV5-1

CDR3nt: TGTGCCAGCAGCTTAGAACAGGGGGCAATGGCAGATACGCAGTATTTT
CDR3aa: CASSLEQGAMADTQYF
j_gene: TRBJ2-3
d_gene: TRBD1
abundance: .
v_gene: TRBV7-6

CDR3nt: TGTGCCAGCAGTTCCACAGGGTTTGGCTACACCTTC
CDR3aa: CASSSTGFGYTF
j_gene: TRBJ1-2
d_gene: .
abundance: .
v_gene: TRBV12-3/TRBV12-4

CDR3nt: TGTGCCAGCAGTTTGGGCCTACACGGGGGCACTGAAGCTTTCTTT
CDR3aa: CASSLGLHGGTEAFF
j_gene: TRBJ1-1
d_gene: .
abundance: many
v_gene: TRBV12-3/TRBV12-4

CDR3nt: TGTGCCAGCAGCTTAGGAGGAGTGCAGTATTTT
CDR3aa: CASSLGGVQYF
j_gene: TRBJ2-3
d_gene: .
abundance: .
v_gene: TRBV11-2

CDR3nt: TGTGCCAGCAAAGTAGGCGATACGCAGTATTTT
CDR3aa: CASKVGDTQYF
j_gene: TRBJ2-3
d_gene: .
abundance: many
v_gene: TRBV12-3/TRBV12-4

CDR3nt: TGCGCCAGCAGCCCCTCAAGGATGATGGGACTAAGATCACCCCTCCACTTT
CDR3aa: CASSPSRMMGLRSPLHF
j_gene: TRBJ1-6
d_gene: .
abundance: .
v_gene: TRBV5-1

CDR3nt: TGTGCCAGCAGCCCGACAGGGGTCAATTCACCCCTCCACTTT
CDR3aa: CASSPTGVNSPLHF
j_gene: TRBJ1-6
d_gene: TRBD1
abundance: .
v_gene: TRBV12-3/TRBV12-4

CDR3nt: TGTGCCAGCAGCTTGGGGGTAGGCGGGGATCAGCCCCAGCATTTT
CDR3aa: CASSLGVGGDQPQHF
j_gene: TRBJ1-5
d_gene: .
abundance: .
v_gene: TRBV7-9

CDR3nt: TGTGCCAGCAGCTTAGACTACGGGGGGGACCAGTACTTC
CDR3aa: CASSLDYGGDQYF
j_gene: TRBJ2-5
d_gene: TRBD2
abundance: .
v_gene: TRBV7-9

CDR3nt: TGTGCCATCAGTGAGTCGTTGTCAGGGCGATACATTCAGTACTTC
CDR3aa: CAISESLSGRYIQYF
j_gene: TRBJ2-4
d_gene: .
abundance: .
v_gene: TRBV10-3

CDR3nt: TGTGCCAGCAGTTTTTCGACCGGGGAGCTGCTTTTT
CDR3aa: CASSFSTGELLF
j_gene: TRBJ2-2
d_gene: .
abundance: .
v_gene: TRBV6-6

CDR3nt: TGTGCCAGCAGCTTAGAGGGGACTTATTACAATGAGCAGTTCTTC
CDR3aa: CASSLEGTYYNEQFF
j_gene: TRBJ2-1
d_gene: .
abundance: many
v_gene: TRBV11-3

CDR3nt: TGTGCCAGCAGCTTAGTTTTTGTATCTTCCGGGGAAAAACTGTTTTTT
CDR3aa: CASSLVFVSSGEKLFF
j_gene: TRBJ1-4
d_gene: .
abundance: many
v_gene: TRBV7-2

CDR3nt: TGTGCCAGCCTTTTCACAGATACGCAGTATTTT
CDR3aa: CASLFTDTQYF
j_gene: TRBJ2-3
d_gene: .
abundance: .
v_gene: TRBV6-1

CDR3nt: TGTGCCAGCAGCGCCCGGCCAGCCTCAGGCTACACCTTC
CDR3aa: CASSARPASGYTF
j_gene: TRBJ1-2
d_gene: .
abundance: few
v_gene: TRBV7-3

CDR3nt: TGTGCCAGCAGTTTATCGGCCGGGGGGGCCTGGAAAGAGACCCAGTACTTC
CDR3aa: CASSLSAGGAWKETQYF
j_gene: TRBJ2-5
d_gene: TRBD2
abundance: .
v_gene: TRBV27

CDR3nt: TGTGCCACCAGTGACCTGGGACAGGGGGTAAATGAGCAGTTCTTC
CDR3aa: CATSDLGQGVNEQFF
j_gene: TRBJ2-1
d_gene: TRBD1
abundance: many
v_gene: TRBV24-1

CDR3nt: TGTGCCAGCAGTTACTCCGGGACTAGCGGGGGATGGAACACCGGGGAGCTGTTTTTT
CDR3aa: CASSYSGTSGGWNTGELFF
j_gene: TRBJ2-2
d_gene: TRBD2
abundance: many
v_gene: TRBV6-2/TRBV6-3

CDR3nt: TGTGCCAGCAGTGATTCGAGGGGAGTAAAGGAAAAACTGTTTTTT
CDR3aa: CASSDSRGVKEKLFF
j_gene: TRBJ1-4
d_gene: .
abundance: .
v_gene: TRBV6-1

CDR3nt: TGTGCCAGCAGCCAAGTGGTCGGGGCTACAGATACGCAGTATTTT
CDR3aa: CASSQVVGATDTQYF
j_gene: TRBJ2-3
d_gene: .
abundance: many
v_gene: TRBV3-1

CDR3nt: TGTGCCAGCAGCTCCTTTTTGGTGACAGGGCCGAACACTGAAGCTTTCTTT
CDR3aa: CASSSFLVTGPNTEAFF
j_gene: TRBJ1-1
d_gene: TRBD1
abundance: .
v_gene: TRBV11-2

CDR3nt: TGCAGTGCTAGCCCGAGGGGGTCAGGGAGCGAAAAACTGTTTTTT
CDR3aa: CSASPRGSGSEKLFF
j_gene: TRBJ1-4
d_gene: .
abundance: .
v_gene: TRBV20-1

CDR3nt: TGTGCCAGCAGTACCTCGGGGGGAAGGGGCAAAAACATTCAGTACTTC
CDR3aa: CASSTSGGRGKNIQYF
j_gene: TRBJ2-4
d_gene: TRBD2
abundance: .
v_gene: TRBV25-1

CDR3nt: TGCGCCAGCAGCCCGACGCCCGTCAGAGAGACCCAGTACTTC
CDR3aa: CASSPTPVRETQYF
j_gene: TRBJ2-5
d_gene: .
abundance: few
v_gene: TRBV5-1

CDR3nt: TGTGCCAGCAGTTTATCTAGCGGGTCGTACACAGATACGCAGTATTTT
CDR3aa: CASSLSSGSYTDTQYF
j_gene: TRBJ2-3
d_gene: TRBD2
abundance: .
v_gene: TRBV27

CDR3nt: TGTGCCAGCAGCGTGGGGGCGCCGGGCACCATATATTTT
CDR3aa: CASSVGAPGTIYF
j_gene: TRBJ1-3
d_gene: .
abundance: .
v_gene: TRBV12-3/TRBV12-4

CDR3nt: TGTGCCAGCAGCCCCAGGACATTCGGAAACACCATATATTTT
CDR3aa: CASSPRTFGNTIYF
j_gene: TRBJ1-3
d_gene: .
abundance: .
v_gene: TRBV14

CDR3nt: TGTGCCAGCAGCTATTTGCGCTCCTACAATGAGCAGTTCTTC
CDR3aa: CASSYLRSYNEQFF
j_gene: TRBJ2-1
d_gene: .
abundance: many
v_gene: TRBV6-2/TRBV6-3

CDR3nt: TGCGCCAGCAGCAGGGGATCCTCTCCCCCAGAGACCCAGTACTTC
CDR3aa: CASSRGSSPPETQYF
j_gene: TRBJ2-5
d_gene: .
abundance: .
v_gene: TRBV5-1

CDR3nt: TGCGCCAGCAGCTGGGGTGGGGGCAATGGCTACACCTTC
CDR3aa: CASSWGGGNGYTF
j_gene: TRBJ1-2
d_gene: .
abundance: few
v_gene: TRBV5-1

CDR3nt: TGTGCCAGCAGTTACTCTGGAAAACTGTTTTTT
CDR3aa: CASSYSGKLFF
j_gene: TRBJ1-4
d_gene: .
abundance: many
v_gene: TRBV6-2/TRBV6-3

CDR3nt: TGTGCCAGCACCGTACGGGGGGGGGAAGCTACGCAGTATTTT
CDR3aa: CASTVRGGEATQYF
j_gene: TRBJ2-3
d_gene: TRBD2
abundance: .
v_gene: TRBV7-2

CDR3nt: TGTGCCATCAGTGGGACTAGCGGGGGGGCAACAGATACGCAGTATTTT
CDR3aa: CAISGTSGGATDTQYF
j_gene: TRBJ2-3
d_gene: TRBD2
abundance: .
v_gene: TRBV10-3

CDR3nt: TGCGCCAGCAGTCCCGGGCGGGGACAGGGGTACAATGAGCAGTTCTTC
CDR3aa: CASSPGRGQGYNEQFF
j_gene: TRBJ2-1
d_gene: TRBD1
abundance: few
v_gene: TRBV5-1

CDR3nt: TGTGCCATCGCCAGAGAACCTACAGATACGCAGTATTTT
CDR3aa: CAIAREPTDTQYF
j_gene: TRBJ2-3
d_gene: .
abundance: few
v_gene: TRBV10-3

CDR3nt: TGTGCCATCAGTGAACAGGGCGGGTTTGAAGCTTTCTTT
CDR3aa: CAISEQGGFEAFF
j_gene: TRBJ1-1
d_gene: .
abundance: .
v_gene: TRBV10-3

CDR3nt: TGCGCCAGCAGCTTGTCCGGGGGGGCGAAAGATACGCAGTATTTT
CDR3aa: CASSLSGGAKDTQYF
j_gene: TRBJ2-3
d_gene: TRBD2
abundance: few
v_gene: TRBV5-1

CDR3nt: TGTGCCAGCAGCTTGGCGGGGGTTAGGACAGATACGCAGTATTTT
CDR3aa: CASSLAGVRTDTQYF
j_gene: TRBJ2-3
d_gene: .
abundance: .
v_gene: TRBV5-4

CDR3nt: TGTGCCAGCAGCCAAGGGCCGCTTGGGTATGGCTACACCTTC
CDR3aa: CASSQGPLGYGYTF
j_gene: TRBJ1-2
d_gene: .
abundance: many
v_gene: TRBV4-2

CDR3nt: TGTGCCAGCAGCTCCCCCGACAGATACAATGAGCAGTTCTTC
CDR3aa: CASSSPDRYNEQFF
j_gene: TRBJ2-1
d_gene: .
abundance: .
v_gene: TRBV7-8